This note documents a single T cell receptor (beta chain) sequence. This clone was detected only once. Its antigen remains unidentified. The input lacks base qualities; no much larger clone sits a single base away. The sample belongs to a study of shared clonotypes between healthy human individuals (dated by TCRdb to about 2020). Broadly, across the study: The cohort comprised two women and a few men aged 18 to 49 years. Per donor, three plates each were used for CD4 naive and CD4 memory, two for CD8 naive, and one for CD8 memory. Blood TCR repertoires of about five healthy adults were deeply sequenced to estimate repertoire size and the extent of clonotype sharing between individuals. Different laboratories and diverse techniques were used to prepare libraries and sequence TCR repertoires, to increase sequencing depth and limit assay-specific biases. Per donor, leukapheresis produced somewhere between about 0.94 and 10 billion PBMCs.

What the study reported, not specific to this receptor: When four donors were compared, the shared fraction of clonotypes was about 5.5% for naive CD4, approximately 3.5% for naive CD8, 2% to 2.5% for memory CD4, and around 0.37% for memory CD8. Incomplete sequencing was indicated by rarefaction of sorted-subset datasets, despite the large sequencing depth. Clonotypes shared by all four sorted-subset donors showed higher generation probabilities than non-shared clonotypes. Naive subsets generally had larger estimated clonotype richness than memory subsets. The genetic and exposure-history diversity represented was limited by the small number of donors. Sampling was limited to blood, and TCR repertoires in tissue likely differ from TCR repertoires in blood. Based on pairwise subsampling, the degree of clonotype sharing among donors was expected to be affected by sequencing depth.

CD8 naive samples were obtained by positive selection for CCR7 among CD45RO-negative cells, yielding a CD45RA+CCR7+ population from which TemRA cells were excluded. The donors were healthy, HIV-negative adults who had no recently reported acute infections or vaccinations. Every donor was a Caucasian adult living in Nashville, Tennessee, USA. After blood collection by leukapheresis, PBMCs were isolated using Ficoll-Histopaque density gradient centrifugation and then cryopreserved in the vapor phase of liquid nitrogen. Analytical flow cytometry was used to check the purity and quantity of each magnetically sorted T cell population. Each sorted fraction had its genomic DNA isolated and then quantified by UV absorbance on a Nanodrop 2000c. Using the deep immunoSEQ assay, TCR CDR3 regions were amplified from genomic DNA by multiplex PCR. For each cell subset, the extracted genomic DNA was distributed evenly across all wells of several immunoSEQ 96-well plates, and each plate served as one replicate. For sorted subsets, around 200 ng genomic DNA, equal to tens of thousands of T cell genomes, was loaded into each replicate PCR. Purified libraries were measured with a Qubit 3.0 fluorometer, size-checked on a Bioanalyzer 2100, and measured again with the KAPA Library Quantification kit. Every immunoSEQ 96-well plate was sequenced on a dedicated single-read 150-cycle Illumina NextSeq 550 flow cell. The authors processed their data as follows. Because only junctional sequences without quality scores were contained in the immunoSEQ output, filtering matching that applied to full-length reads could not be performed. To assign V/J genes and CDR3, sequences were annotated against IMGT germline references using PyIR, a Python wrapper for IgBLAST v1.9. Any read was removed if the V/J assignment was weak (E-value above 1e-6), the CDR3 was missing, or the read contained stop codons, out-of-frame junctions, or ambiguous translated residues. V3J clonotypes were defined by identical inferred V gene, J gene, and CDR3 amino acid sequence. Percentage overlap between repertoires was calculated by dividing the number of shared unique clonotypes by the size of the smaller repertoire. Repertoire richness was assessed with RTK rarefaction, the Chao1 estimator, and Recon v2.1 estimates of unobserved clonotypes. Generation probabilities were computed with OLGA for all TCRbeta clonotypes obtained by the gDNA method from a few donors. In its TCRdb copy, this immuneACCESS table keeps in-frame sequences only and misses some clones. Where compared with another copy, unresolved V genes explain less than half of these, and the others have no known cause. From that table come the V and J calls and clone size; the DNA was used to work out D and trimming. The sample table records approximately 2,200,000 clones; 90% to 95% of these occur just once. Over 1.5% of the sample lies in the top ten.

This sequence was found in a man between 18 and 35 years old in good health. Some clones in this sample may be carry-over from other donors' samples. Sequenced material: naive CD8+ T cells from PBMCs. Explained via the paper, the cell subset or site label denotes: CD45RA+CCR7+.

In nucleotide form, the sequence is TGTGCCAGCAGCTACAGTGAAGCGGGGACTGAAGCTTTCTTT. Its translation is CASSYSEAGTEAFF. This receptor chain uses TRBV7-2 and TRBJ1-1; the D gene assignment is ambiguous. As encoded in the germline V gene, CDR1 is SGHTA while CDR2 is FQGNSA. The CDR3 starts with the cysteine, ends with the phenylalanine, and has 14 residues. Just the 42-base CDR3 DNA is kept, in frame starting at base 1. The trim is 4 bases for V and 5 bases for J, with a gap of 14 bases between the germline ends.